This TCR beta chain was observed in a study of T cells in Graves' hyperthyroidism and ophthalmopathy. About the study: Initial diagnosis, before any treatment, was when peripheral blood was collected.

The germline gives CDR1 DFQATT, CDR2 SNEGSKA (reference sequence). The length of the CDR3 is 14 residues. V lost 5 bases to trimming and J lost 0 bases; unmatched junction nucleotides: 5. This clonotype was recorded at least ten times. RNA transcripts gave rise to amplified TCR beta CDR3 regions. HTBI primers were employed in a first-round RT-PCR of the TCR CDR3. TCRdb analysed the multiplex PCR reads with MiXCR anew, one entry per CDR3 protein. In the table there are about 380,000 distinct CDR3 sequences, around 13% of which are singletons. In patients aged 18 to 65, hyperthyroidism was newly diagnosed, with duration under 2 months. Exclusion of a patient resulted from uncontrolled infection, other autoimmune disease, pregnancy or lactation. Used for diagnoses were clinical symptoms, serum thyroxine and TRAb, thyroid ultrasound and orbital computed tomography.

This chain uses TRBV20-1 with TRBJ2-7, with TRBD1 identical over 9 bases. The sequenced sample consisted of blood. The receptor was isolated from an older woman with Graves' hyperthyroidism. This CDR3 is CSADGQGSSYEQYF. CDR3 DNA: TGCAGTGCTGACGGACAGGGGAGCTCCTACGAGCAGTACTTC.